The sequence of this TCR beta chain was determined in a study of graft-versus-host responses after intestinal transplantation. Germline CDR1 MGHRA, CDR2 YSYEKL. This CDR3 contains 14 residues. The junction had 6 bases not matched to a gene; V was cut back by 3 bases and J by 5 bases. This clone was observed a handful of times. The antigen is unknown. Data came from immunoSEQ multiplex PCR; TCRdb stores just in-frame clones and leaves some out. The sample yields about 82,000 clones, approximately 89% seen once. The receptor comes from a human donor who was the organ donor for an intestinal transplant. The gene calls are TRBV4-1 and TRBJ1-2; 7 bases line up with TRBD1. The sequenced sample was unstimulated CD4+ T cells sorted from spleen or lymph node cells, obtained before transplant. CDR3 nucleotides: TGCGCCAGCAGCCATCCGGACAGGAGTTATGGCTACACCTTC. This translates into CASSHPDRSYGYTF.